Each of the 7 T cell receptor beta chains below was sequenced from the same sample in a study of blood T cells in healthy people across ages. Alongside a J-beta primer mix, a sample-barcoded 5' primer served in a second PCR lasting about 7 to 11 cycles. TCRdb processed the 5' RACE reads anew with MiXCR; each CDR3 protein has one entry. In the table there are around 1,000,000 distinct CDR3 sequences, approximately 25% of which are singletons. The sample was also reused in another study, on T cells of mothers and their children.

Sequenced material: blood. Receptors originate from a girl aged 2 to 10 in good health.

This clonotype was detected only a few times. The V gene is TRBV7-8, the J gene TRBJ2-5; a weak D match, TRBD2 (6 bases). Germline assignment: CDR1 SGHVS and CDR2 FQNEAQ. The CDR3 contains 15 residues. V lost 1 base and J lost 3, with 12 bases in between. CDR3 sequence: CASSLVIAAKETQYF. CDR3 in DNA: TGTGCCAGCAGCTTAGTAATAGCGGCCAAAGAGACCCAGTACTTC.

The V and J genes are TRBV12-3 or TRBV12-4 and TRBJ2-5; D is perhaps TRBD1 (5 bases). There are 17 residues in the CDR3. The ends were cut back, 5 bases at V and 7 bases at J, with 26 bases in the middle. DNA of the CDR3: TGTGCCAGCAGTCCTCGCGAGACAGCAAAACTCGTGGGGACCCAGTACTTC. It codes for CASSPRETAKLVGTQYF.

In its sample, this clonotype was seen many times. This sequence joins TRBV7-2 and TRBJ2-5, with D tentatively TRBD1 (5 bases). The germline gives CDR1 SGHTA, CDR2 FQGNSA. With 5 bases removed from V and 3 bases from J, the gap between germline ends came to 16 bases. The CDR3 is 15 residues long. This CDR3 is CASSHQLWGEETQYF. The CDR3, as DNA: TGTGCCAGCAGCCACCAGTTGTGGGGCGAAGAGACCCAGTACTTC.

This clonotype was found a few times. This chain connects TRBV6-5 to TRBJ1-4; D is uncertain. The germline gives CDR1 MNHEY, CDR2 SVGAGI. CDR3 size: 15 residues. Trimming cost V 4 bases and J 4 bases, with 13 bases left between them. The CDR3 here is CASSFLGQINEKLFF. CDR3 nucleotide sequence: TGTGCCAGCAGTTTTCTAGGGCAGATTAATGAAAAACTGTTTTTT.

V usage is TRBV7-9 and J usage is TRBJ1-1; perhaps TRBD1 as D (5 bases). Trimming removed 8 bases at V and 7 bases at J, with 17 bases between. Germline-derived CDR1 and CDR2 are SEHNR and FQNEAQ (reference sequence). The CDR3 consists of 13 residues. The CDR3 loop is CASRGQGKVEAFF. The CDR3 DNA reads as TGTGCCAGCCGAGGGCAGGGAAAGGTTGAAGCTTTCTTT.

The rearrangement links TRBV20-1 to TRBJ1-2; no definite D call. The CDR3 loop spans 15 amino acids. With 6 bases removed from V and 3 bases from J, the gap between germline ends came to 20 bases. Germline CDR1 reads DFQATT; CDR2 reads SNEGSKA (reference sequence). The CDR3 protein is CSAPDRGRADYGYTF. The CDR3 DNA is TGCAGTGCCCCCGATCGAGGCCGGGCGGACTATGGCTACACCTTC.

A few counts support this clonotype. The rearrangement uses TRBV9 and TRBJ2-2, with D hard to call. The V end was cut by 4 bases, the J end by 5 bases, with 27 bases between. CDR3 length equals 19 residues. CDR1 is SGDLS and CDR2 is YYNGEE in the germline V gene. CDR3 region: CASSLSPELGQDGTGELFF. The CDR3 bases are TGTGCCAGCAGCCTGAGCCCGGAATTAGGTCAGGACGGAACCGGGGAGCTGTTTTTT.